One sample yielded the 3 T cell receptor beta chains listed below, sequenced in a study of neurological immune-mediated disorders. Time point reported: longitudinal time-point 2. TCRdb processed the 5' RACE reads anew with MiXCR; each CDR3 protein has one entry. The sample gives about 90,000 distinct CDR3 sequences, about 13% of which show up once; under 6% is in the top ten. Sequencing was done on a sample of PBMCs. Every receptor here comes from a female donor with HTLV-1-associated myelopathy (HAM/TSP).

This clonotype has a count of ten or more. The chain couples TRBV5-1 to TRBJ2-4; 8 positions agree with TRBD1. The germline V gene has CDR1 SGHRS and CDR2 YFSETQ. The CDR3 runs to 16 residues. Trimming at V came to 0 bases and at J to 7 bases, leaving 9 bases not matched to a gene. CDR3 DNA sequence: TGCGCCAGCAGCTTGGTGATGGGGCAGGGGGCGAACATTCAGTACTTC. It translates to CASSLVMGQGANIQYF.

This chain uses TRBV5-1 with TRBJ2-3, with D perhaps TRBD1 (5 bases). This CDR3 has 13 residues. Trimming removed 4 bases at V and 3 bases at J, with 9 bases between. The V gene's germline CDR1 is SGHRS and CDR2 YFSETQ. This CDR3 reads CASSQDTTDTQYF. The DNA of the CDR3 is TGCGCCAGCAGCCAGGACACTACAGATACGCAGTATTTT.

This clonotype was recorded at least ten times. The rearrangement uses TRBV6-6 and TRBJ1-1; D call uncertain. CDR1 MNHNY and CDR2 SVGAGI come from the germline V gene (reference sequence). This CDR3 has 13 residues. The ends were cut back, 5 bases at V and 1 base at J, with 8 bases in the middle. The CDR3 loop reads CASSGPGNTEAFF. CDR3 nucleotide sequence: TGTGCCAGCAGTGGCCCGGGGAACACTGAAGCTTTCTTT.